Included here is one T cell receptor beta chain sequence, with context. Its target is not known. V gave up 5 bases and J gave up 0 bases; unmatched junction bases: 8. Germline CDR1 MGHRA, CDR2 YSYEKL. CDR3 size: 16 residues. These data belong to a study of Ad26.COV2.S vaccination and SARS-CoV-2 variants. Treatment defined: roughly 19 received Ad26.COV2.S at low or high dose, single or two shots; about five received placebo; per-sample allocation not given. On day 63 after the first injection, vaccine and placebo recipients gave samples. Boston hosted the donor, who was an adult aged 18-55 years. Points from the study as a whole: People who got the vaccine had more spike-specific TCR breadth than people who got placebo.

Libraries were prepared by immunoSEQ multiplex PCR; TCRdb keeps only in-frame clonotypes and omits some of them. The sample includes hundreds of thousands of clones, 87% of them seen just once. The chain joins TRBV4-1 to TRBJ2-7; TRBD1 matches 9 bases. Sequenced here: peripheral blood, sampled in a trial of Ad26.COV2.S vaccine versus placebo. The TCR originated in a person between 18 and 60 years old who received the Ad26.COV2.S COVID-19 vaccine or a placebo. The CDR3 DNA sequence: TGCGCCAGCAGCATTACGACAGGGGGTGCCTCCTACGAGCAGTACTTC. Protein sequence: CASSITTGGASYEQYF.